The T cell receptor beta chain described here comes from a study of CD8 T cells in ankylosing spondylitis. General study points: Blood of patients with ankylosing spondylitis appeared to be characterized by a TCR beta motif of several highly homologous variants.

TCRdb fed the 5' RACE reads into MiXCR, producing one record per CDR3 protein. This table has under 150,000 distinct CDR3 sequences, 9.3% appearing once. Looked up from germline, CDR1 is SGHTA and CDR2 is FQGNSA. This CDR3 is built from 15 residues. V was trimmed by 1 base and J by 8 bases, leaving 16 bases between them. In this sample, this clonotype turned up many times. Its antigen is not identified. As the CDR3 is not closed by the conserved phenylalanine or tryptophan, this likely results from a read error. The source is a male donor with ankylosing spondylitis or in good health (not recorded which). The sequenced material came from blood, either unsorted or a sorted T cell fraction (not recorded which). The genes are TRBV7-2 and TRBJ2-3; D unresolved. The CDR3 DNA reads TGTGCCAGCAGCTTAGGGGCTACGGCAAAGTTTACGCAGTATTCT. Translating it yields CASSLGATAKFTQYS.